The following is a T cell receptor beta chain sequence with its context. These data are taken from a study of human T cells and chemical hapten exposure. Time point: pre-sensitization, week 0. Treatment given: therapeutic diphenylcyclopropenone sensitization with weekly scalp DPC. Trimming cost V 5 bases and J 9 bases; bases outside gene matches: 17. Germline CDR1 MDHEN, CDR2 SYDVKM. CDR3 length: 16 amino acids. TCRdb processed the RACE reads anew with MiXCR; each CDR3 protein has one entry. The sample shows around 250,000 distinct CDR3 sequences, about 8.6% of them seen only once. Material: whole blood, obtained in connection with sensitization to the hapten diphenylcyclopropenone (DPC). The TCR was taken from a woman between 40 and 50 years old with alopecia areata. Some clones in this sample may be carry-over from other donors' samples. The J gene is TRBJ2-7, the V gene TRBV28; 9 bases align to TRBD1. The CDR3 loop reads CASSPGSRDRAWGQYF. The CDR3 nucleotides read TGTGCCAGCAGTCCAGGATCGAGGGACAGGGCCTGGGGGCAGTACTTC.